This TCR beta chain was sequenced for a study of blood T cell repertoires in COVID-19. The data were produced by immunoSEQ multiplex PCR, yet TCRdb's version contains in-frame clones alone and is incomplete. This sample has 200,000 to 250,000 clones, with 75% to 90% found just once. Germline assignment: CDR1 SGHTA and CDR2 FQGNSA. The V gene lost 3 bases and the J gene lost 0 bases, with 10 bases spanning the gap. The CDR3 is made up of 15 amino acids. This chain joins TRBV7-2 and TRBJ2-3, with D possibly being TRBD2 (5 bases). Sample: peripheral blood. The clonotype comes from a woman of 80 years or more with COVID-19, enrolled during active disease. Here the CDR3 DNA reads TGTGCCAGCAGCTTCCAGCGGATGAGCACAGATACGCAGTATTTT. Protein sequence: CASSFQRMSTDTQYF.